The present T cell receptor (beta chain) was sequenced within a study of CD8+CD57+ T cells in acquired aplastic anemia. Study information: DNA recovered from sorted CD4+ and CD8+ cells had a mean of 3.2 ug. Study findings and constraints: In common between the patients and the controls were around 29 CD8+ CDR3 sequences.

The table lists this clonotype with a few counts. No antigen is known for it. The V gene lost 7 bases and the J gene lost 4 bases, with 15 bases spanning the gap. The CDR3 extends over 13 amino acids. CDR1 DFQATT and CDR2 SNEGSKA come from the germline V gene (reference sequence). Sequencing involved patients with CD8+CD57+ cell expansion previously shown by flow cytometry. Every patient was diagnosed with severe acquired aplastic anemia. Blood samples were obtained from patients who had received no prior therapy. The TCR beta profiling, which covered VDJ combination and CDR3 sequence, was carried out using genomic DNA as the template. TCRdb reanalysed the reads using MiXCR and keeps one entry per CDR3 protein. The table includes 150,000 to 180,000 distinct CDR3 sequences, roughly half detected once.

This receptor was identified in a human donor with aplastic anemia. This chain uses TRBV20-1 with TRBJ2-3; TRBD1 is a possible D gene (6 bases). Sequencing input: sorted CD4+, CD8+, or CD8+CD57+ T cells (not recorded which) from PBMCs. CDR3 DNA sequence: TGCAGTGAGGGACATTCACAATCAGATACGCAGTATTTT. Translated, it gives CSEGHSQSDTQYF.